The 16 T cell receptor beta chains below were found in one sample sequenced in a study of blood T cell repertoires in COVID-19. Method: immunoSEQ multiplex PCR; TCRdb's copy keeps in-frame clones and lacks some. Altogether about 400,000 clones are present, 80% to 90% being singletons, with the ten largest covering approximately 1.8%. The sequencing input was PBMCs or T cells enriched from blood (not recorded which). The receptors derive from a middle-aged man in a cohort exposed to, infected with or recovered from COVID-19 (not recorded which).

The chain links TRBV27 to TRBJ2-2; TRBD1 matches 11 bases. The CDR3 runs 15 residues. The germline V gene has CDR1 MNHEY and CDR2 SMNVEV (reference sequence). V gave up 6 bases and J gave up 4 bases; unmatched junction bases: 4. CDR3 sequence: CASRGQGGITGELFF. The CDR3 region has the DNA TGTGCCAGCAGGGGACAGGGGGGAATCACCGGGGAGCTGTTTTTT.

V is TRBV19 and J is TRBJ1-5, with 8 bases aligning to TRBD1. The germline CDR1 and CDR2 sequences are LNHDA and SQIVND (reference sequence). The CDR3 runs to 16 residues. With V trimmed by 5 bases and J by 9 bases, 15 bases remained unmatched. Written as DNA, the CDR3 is TGTGCCAGTAGTGCAGACAGGGGTCTTCTTGGAGGGCCCCAGCATTTT. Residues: CASSADRGLLGGPQHF.

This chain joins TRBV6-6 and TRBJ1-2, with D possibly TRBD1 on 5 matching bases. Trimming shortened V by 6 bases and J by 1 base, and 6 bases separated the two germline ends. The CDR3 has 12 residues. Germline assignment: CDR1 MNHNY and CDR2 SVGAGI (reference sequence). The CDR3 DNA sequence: TGTGCCAGCAGCGACAGTAACTATGGCTACACCTTC. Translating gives CASSDSNYGYTF.

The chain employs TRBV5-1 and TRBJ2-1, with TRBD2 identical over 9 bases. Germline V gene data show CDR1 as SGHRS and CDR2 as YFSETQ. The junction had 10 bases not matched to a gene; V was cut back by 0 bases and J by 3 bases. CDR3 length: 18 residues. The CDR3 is CASSLEVAGAVLYNEQFF. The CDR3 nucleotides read TGCGCCAGCAGCTTGGAAGTAGCGGGGGCCGTCCTCTACAATGAGCAGTTCTTC.

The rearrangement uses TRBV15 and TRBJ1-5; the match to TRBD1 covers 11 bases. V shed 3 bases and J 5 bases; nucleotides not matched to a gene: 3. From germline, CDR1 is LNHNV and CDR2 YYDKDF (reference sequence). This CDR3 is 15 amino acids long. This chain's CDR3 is CATSRDRGQHQPQHF. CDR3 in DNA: TGTGCCACCAGCAGGGACAGGGGGCAACATCAGCCCCAGCATTTT.

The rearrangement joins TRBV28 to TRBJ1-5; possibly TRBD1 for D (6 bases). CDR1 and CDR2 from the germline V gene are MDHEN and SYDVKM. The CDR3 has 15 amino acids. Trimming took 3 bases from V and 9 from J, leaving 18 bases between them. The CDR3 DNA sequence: TGTGCCAGCAGTTTCCTCAGGGGCACCTTAGGGCCCCAGCATTTT. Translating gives CASSFLRGTLGPQHF.

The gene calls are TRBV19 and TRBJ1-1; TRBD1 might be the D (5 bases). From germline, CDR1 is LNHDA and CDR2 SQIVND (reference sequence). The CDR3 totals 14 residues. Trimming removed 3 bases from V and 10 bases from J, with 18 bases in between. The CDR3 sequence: CASSMTGAGRAAFF. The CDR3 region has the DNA TGTGCCAGTAGTATGACTGGGGCAGGACGGGCAGCTTTCTTT.

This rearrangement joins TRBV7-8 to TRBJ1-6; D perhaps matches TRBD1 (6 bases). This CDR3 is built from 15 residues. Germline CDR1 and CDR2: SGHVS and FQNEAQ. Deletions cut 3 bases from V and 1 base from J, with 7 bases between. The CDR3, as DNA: TGTGCCAGCAGCTTCGGACAGTCCTATAATTCACCCCTCCACTTT. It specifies CASSFGQSYNSPLHF.

The CDR3 nucleotides read TGCGCCAGCAGCTTGGTAGGGGGCAGCGGGGAGCTGTTTTTT. This translates into CASSLVGGSGELFF. The genes are TRBV5-1 and TRBJ2-2; 7 bases fit TRBD1. V dropped 0 bases and J dropped 7; count of bases not matched to a gene: 3. This CDR3 region has 14 residues. Germline V gene lookup returns CDR1 SGHRS and CDR2 YFSETQ.

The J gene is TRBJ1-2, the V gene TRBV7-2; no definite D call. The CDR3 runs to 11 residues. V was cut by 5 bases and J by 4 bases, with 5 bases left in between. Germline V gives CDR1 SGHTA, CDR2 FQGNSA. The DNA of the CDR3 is TGTGCCAGCAGCCCCTCCTATGGCTACACCTTC. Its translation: CASSPSYGYTF.

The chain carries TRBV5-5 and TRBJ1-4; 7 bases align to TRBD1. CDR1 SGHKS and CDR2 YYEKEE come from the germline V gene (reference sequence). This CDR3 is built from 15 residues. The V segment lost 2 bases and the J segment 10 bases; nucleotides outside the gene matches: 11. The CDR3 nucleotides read TGTGCCAGCAGCTTCGATGGGACAGAAGGAAGAAAACTGTTTTTT. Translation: CASSFDGTEGRKLFF.

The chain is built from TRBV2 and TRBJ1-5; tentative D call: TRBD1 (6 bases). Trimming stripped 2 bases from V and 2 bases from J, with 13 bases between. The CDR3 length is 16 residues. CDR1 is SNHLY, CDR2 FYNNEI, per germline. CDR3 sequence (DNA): TGTGCCAGCAGTGAATGGACAGAAGGGGGCAATCAGCCCCAGCATTTT. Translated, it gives CASSEWTEGGNQPQHF.

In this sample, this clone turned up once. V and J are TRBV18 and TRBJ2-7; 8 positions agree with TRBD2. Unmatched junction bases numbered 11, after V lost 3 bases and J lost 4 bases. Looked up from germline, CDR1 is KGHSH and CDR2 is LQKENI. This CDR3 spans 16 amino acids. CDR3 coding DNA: TGTGCCAGCTCACCGAGTCTAGCGGGCAACGTTTACGAGCAGTACTTC. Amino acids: CASSPSLAGNVYEQYF.

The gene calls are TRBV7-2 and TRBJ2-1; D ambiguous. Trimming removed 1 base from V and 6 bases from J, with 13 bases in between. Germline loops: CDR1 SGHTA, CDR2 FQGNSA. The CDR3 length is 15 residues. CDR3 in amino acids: CASSLEARGTNEQFF. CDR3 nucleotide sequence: TGTGCCAGCAGCTTAGAGGCTAGAGGTACCAATGAGCAGTTCTTC.

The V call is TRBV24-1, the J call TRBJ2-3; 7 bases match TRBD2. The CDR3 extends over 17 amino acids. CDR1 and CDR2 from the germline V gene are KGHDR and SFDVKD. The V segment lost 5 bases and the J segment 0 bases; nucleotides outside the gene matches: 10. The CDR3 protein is CATSAPYSGPSTDTQYF. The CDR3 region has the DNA TGTGCCACCAGTGCCCCCTATAGCGGGCCGAGCACAGATACGCAGTATTTT.

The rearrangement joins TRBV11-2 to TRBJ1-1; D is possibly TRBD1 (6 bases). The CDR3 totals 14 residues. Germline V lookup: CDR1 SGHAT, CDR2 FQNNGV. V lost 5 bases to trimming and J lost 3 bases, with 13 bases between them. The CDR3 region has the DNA TGTGCCAGCAGCACGCTACAGGGATACACTGAAGCTTTCTTT. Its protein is CASSTLQGYTEAFF.